A single TCR beta chain is shown here with its context. Its target is unknown. This entry is derived from a study of T cell responses to AZD1222 COVID-19 vaccine. Study information: Pooled in the analysis were second doses at about 4 or about 12 weeks. Study-wide results and caveats: At baseline, seropositivity was found in only a handful of AZD1222 recipients.

Assay: immunoSEQ multiplex PCR; the TCRdb copy retains only in-frame clones and omits some. The sample yields 140,000 to 150,000 clones, 89% seen once. The sequences come from peripheral blood, collected on day 0 of AZD1222 vaccination. The TCR was taken from an adult in good health.

CDR3 protein: CASSVGRGRYEQYF. The DNA of the CDR3 is TGTGCCAGCAGCGTCGGCAGGGGTCGGTACGAGCAGTACTTC. V usage is TRBV5-6 and J usage is TRBJ2-7; tentatively, D is TRBD1 (6 bases). The CDR3 is made up of 14 amino acids. Trimming removed 4 bases from V and 4 bases from J, with 15 bases in between. Germline V gene sequence: CDR1 SGHDT, CDR2 YYEEEE.